This T cell receptor (beta chain) is from a study of human T cells and chemical hapten exposure. Study at large: DPC (0.01%) was patch tested on the upper back and read at 6 days.

In germline, CDR1 is MNHEY, CDR2 SVGEGT. V was cut by 4 bases and J by 5 bases, with 15 bases left in between. The CDR3 sequence is 14 residues long. This clonotype occurred many times. Original analysis: Individual samples carried between about 23,224 and 750,000 TCRs, with about 88,000 as the median. TCRdb itself ran the RACE reads through MiXCR, one entry per CDR3 protein. TCRdb, rather than the study authors, made the V and J calls. The sample lists approximately 260,000 distinct CDR3 sequences, about 9% occurring once. Noted time point: pre-sensitization, week 0. Noted treatment: therapeutic diphenylcyclopropenone sensitization with weekly scalp DPC.

The specimen was whole blood, collected in connection with sensitization to the hapten diphenylcyclopropenone (DPC). This sequence was found in a woman aged 40 to 55 with alopecia areata. Some clones in this sample may be carry-over from other donors' samples. V gene TRBV6-2 or TRBV6-3 combines with J gene TRBJ2-7; D may be TRBD1 (5 bases). The chain's CDR3 is CASSSFVAGNEQYF. In DNA form, the CDR3 reads TGTGCCAGCAGTTCGTTCGTCGCAGGGAACGAGCAGTACTTC.